This TCR beta chain comes out of a study of blood T cell repertoires in COVID-19. Trimming removed 2 bases at V and 5 bases at J, with 15 bases between. Germline V gene sequence: CDR1 SGHAT, CDR2 FQDESV (reference sequence). The CDR3 totals 15 residues. Sequenced by immunoSEQ multiplex PCR; TCRdb stores in-frame clones only, minus some. The sample yields 130,000 to 150,000 clones, 85% seen once. The source of this sequence is a woman aged 35 to 49 who had recovered from COVID-19. The genes are TRBV11-1 and TRBJ1-2; no clear D. Source material: PBMCs or T cells enriched from blood (not recorded which). Written as DNA, the CDR3 is TGTGCCAGCAGCTTAACGGGCGCCGGGATATATGGCTACACCTTC. It codes for CASSLTGAGIYGYTF.